This TCR beta chain was sequenced during a study of T cell responses to AZD1222 COVID-19 vaccine (TCRdb year 2021). Turning to the overall study: A total of 233 trial participants underwent TCR sequencing, of whom about 210 had received two doses of AZD1222 and about 25 had received two doses of the MenACWY control vaccine. Enrollment into the trials was organized by age into subgroups of 18-55, 56-69 and 70-plus years, and those subgroups contained roughly 150, 30 and 60 TCR-sequenced participants, respectively. Study-wide conclusions, independent of this receptor: After two AZD1222 doses, both the breadth and the depth of spike-specific TCRs were significantly higher than at day 0 and than in MenACWY recipients. Conclusions about previously exposed vaccinees are limited, since just six AZD1222 recipients were seropositive for SARS-CoV-2 at baseline. Reportedly, close to half of the unique spike-specific TCRs recognized epitopes lying outside the regions that are mutated in the B.1.351 and B.1.1.7 variants. No day 14 peak-response samples were available, so repertoires were characterized only after the peak T cell response. The vaccine-associated CD4 TCRs covered the entire spike protein, and the dominant responses fell in regions 160-218 and 743-854. Most participants were white British and females outnumbered males, and the authors suggested that clonal diversity may have been underestimated. The 56-69-year group was small, and its depth increase did not reach significance, likely because of low power.

The sample's time point, from its label and the paper: about 28 days (+/-7) after the second vaccine dose. AZD1222 recipients with second doses at about 4 weeks or about 12 weeks were pooled, because spike-specific TCR depth and breadth did not differ between schedules. Samples from vaccinated people were obtained from the UK trials COV001 and COV002, which included a single-blind randomized controlled phase 2/3 trial of AZD1222 (ChAdOx1 nCoV-19) in healthy adults. Trial participant PBMC samples were collected at day 0 and day 28 after the second dose for TCRbeta chain sequencing. V is cut back by 2 bases and J by 6 bases, with 5 bases in the junction unmatched. Spanning cysteine to phenylalanine, the CDR3 consists of 15 amino acids. Of the read, only the CDR3 DNA is kept; its 45 bases are in frame from base 1. Per the germline V gene, SGHTA is the CDR1 and FQGTGA is the CDR2. Comments on this clone: The target of this receptor is not known. It has no much larger one-base neighbor in the sample; base qualities were not kept.

The CDR3 regions of human TCRbeta chains were analyzed by immunosequencing. The authors processed their data as follows. TCRs in the repertoires were compared against a reference library of SARS-CoV-2-specific TCRs that had been generated with the MIRA antigen-specificity platform. Breadth was defined as the fraction of unique TCRs that were SARS-CoV-2-associated. Depth was defined as the fraction of total T cells that were SARS-CoV-2-associated. Using the MIRA data, each spike-specific TCR was mapped to the spike region that the TCR reacts to and placed in a CD4 or CD8 class. Log10-transformed breadth and depth values were compared by one-way ANOVA with Sidak's multiple comparisons tests. TCRdb retrieved this table from immuneACCESS and kept in-frame rearrangements only. Not all clones are present; in checked studies, unresolved V genes account for under half, and no reason is known for the remainder. The V and J calls and the clone size are those of that table, but D and trimming were determined from the DNA. This sample is represented by 160,000 or so clones; around 90% of them were singletons. Approximately 1.1% of the sample is held by the ten biggest clonotypes.

This clonotype was sampled from an adult who received the AZD1222 COVID-19 vaccine. This chain joins TRBV7-3 to TRBJ2-1, with 9 middle bases fitting TRBD2. The specimen was peripheral blood, collected 28 days after the second AZD1222 dose. The nucleotide sequence is given as TGTGCCAGCAGCTTACTTAGCGGGGGCCCCAATGAGCAGTTCTTC. Its protein is CASSLLSGGPNEQFF.